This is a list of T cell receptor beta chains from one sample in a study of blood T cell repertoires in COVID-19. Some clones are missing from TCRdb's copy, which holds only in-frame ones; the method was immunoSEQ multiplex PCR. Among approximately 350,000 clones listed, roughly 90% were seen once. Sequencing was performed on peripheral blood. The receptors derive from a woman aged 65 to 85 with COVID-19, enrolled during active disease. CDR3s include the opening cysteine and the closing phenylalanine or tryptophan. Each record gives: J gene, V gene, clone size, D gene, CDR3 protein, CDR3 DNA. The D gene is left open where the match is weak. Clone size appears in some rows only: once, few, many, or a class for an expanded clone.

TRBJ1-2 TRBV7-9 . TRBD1 CASSPNYGQGGGYTF TGTGCCAGCAGCCCTAACTATGGACAGGGTGGGGGCTACACCTTC
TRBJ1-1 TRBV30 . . CAWIVNTEAFF TGTGCCTGGATAGTGAACACTGAAGCTTTCTTT
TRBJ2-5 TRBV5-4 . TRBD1 CASSGPGQHQETQYF TGTGCCAGCAGCGGACCGGGACAGCACCAAGAGACCCAGTACTTC
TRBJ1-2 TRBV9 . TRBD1 CASSVGTGPLYGYTF TGTGCCAGCAGCGTAGGGACAGGGCCCCTCTATGGCTACACCTTC
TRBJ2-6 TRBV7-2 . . CASSLVGRSGSNVLTF TGTGCCAGCAGCTTAGTGGGCCGTTCGGGGTCCAACGTCCTGACTTTC
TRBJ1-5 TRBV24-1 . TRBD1 CATSDKTGGQQPQHF TGTGCCACCAGTGATAAGACAGGGGGCCAACAGCCCCAGCATTTT
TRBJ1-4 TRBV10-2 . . CASSEKGSNEKLFF TGCGCCAGCAGTGAAAAGGGGTCTAATGAAAAACTGTTTTTT
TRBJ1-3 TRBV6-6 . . CASLGVNTIYF TGTGCCAGCCTAGGTGTGAACACCATATATTTT
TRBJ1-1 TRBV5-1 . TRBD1 CASSLATGGRGTEAFF TGCGCCAGCAGCTTGGCTACAGGGGGCAGGGGGACTGAAGCTTTCTTT
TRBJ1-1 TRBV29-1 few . CSVDSGLPFF TGCAGCGTTGATTCAGGGTTGCCTTTCTTT
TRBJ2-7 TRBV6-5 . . CASSYSIQGNYEQYF TGTGCCAGCAGTTACTCGATTCAGGGCAACTACGAGCAGTACTTC
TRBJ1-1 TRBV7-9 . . CASRVQGLQTEAFF TGTGCCAGCAGGGTACAGGGTCTCCAAACTGAAGCTTTCTTT
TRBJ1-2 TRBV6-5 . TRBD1 CASSDDRGQNYGYTF TGTGCCAGCAGCGATGACAGGGGGCAGAACTATGGCTACACCTTC
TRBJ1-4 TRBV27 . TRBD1 CASKAGGFLGEKLFF TGTGCCAGCAAGGCAGGGGGCTTCCTGGGGGAAAAACTGTTTTTT
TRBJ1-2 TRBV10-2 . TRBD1 CASSPDRGQANYGYTF TGCGCCAGCAGCCCCGACAGGGGGCAAGCTAACTATGGCTACACCTTC
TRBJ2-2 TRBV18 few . CASSRSTNTGELFF TGTGCCAGCTCACGCAGTACGAACACCGGGGAGCTGTTTTTT
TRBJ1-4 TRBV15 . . CATSPRVNEKLFF TGTGCCACCAGCCCGCGTGTCAATGAAAAACTGTTTTTT
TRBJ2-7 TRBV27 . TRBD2 CASSPQRGGLYEQYF TGTGCCAGCAGTCCTCAGCGGGGGGGCCTATACGAGCAGTACTTC
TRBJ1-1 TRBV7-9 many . CASSLAPSQMNTEAFF TGTGCCAGCAGCTTAGCCCCCTCGCAGATGAACACTGAAGCTTTCTTT
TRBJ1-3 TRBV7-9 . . CASSPRGVPSGNTIYF TGTGCCAGCAGCCCTCGCGGGGTCCCCTCTGGAAACACCATATATTTT
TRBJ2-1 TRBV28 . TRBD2 CASSLWGGLLTGGNEQFF TGTGCCAGCAGTTTGTGGGGGGGACTTTTGACCGGCGGCAATGAGCAGTTCTTC
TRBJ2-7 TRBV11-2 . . CASSLSGWREQYF TGTGCCAGCAGCTTATCAGGGTGGAGAGAGCAGTACTTC
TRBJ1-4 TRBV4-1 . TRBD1 CASSLPGGTASKLFF TGCGCCAGCAGCCTCCCAGGGGGGACAGCTTCGAAACTGTTTTTT
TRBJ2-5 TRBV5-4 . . CASSWRGLETQYF TGTGCCAGCAGCTGGAGGGGATTGGAGACCCAGTACTTC
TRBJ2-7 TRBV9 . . CASSVGVGSYEQYF TGTGCCAGCAGCGTAGGGGTCGGGTCCTACGAGCAGTACTTC
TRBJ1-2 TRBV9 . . CASSVGEANGYTF TGTGCCAGCAGCGTAGGGGAGGCAAATGGCTACACCTTC
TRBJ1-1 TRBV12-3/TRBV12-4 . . CASSPADREAFF TGTGCCAGCAGTCCCGCCGACAGGGAAGCTTTCTTT
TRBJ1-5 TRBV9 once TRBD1 CASSEGAGNQPQHF TGTGCCAGCAGCGAGGGGGCCGGCAATCAGCCCCAGCATTTT
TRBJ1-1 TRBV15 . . CATSPIMMGAAAFF TGTGCCACCAGCCCCATAATGATGGGGGCAGCGGCTTTCTTT
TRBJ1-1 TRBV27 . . CASSFGGGTEAFF TGTGCCAGCAGTTTTGGGGGAGGGACTGAAGCTTTCTTT
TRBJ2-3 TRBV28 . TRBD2 CASRSSGGVDTQYF TGTGCCAGCAGATCTAGCGGGGGGGTGGATACGCAGTATTTT
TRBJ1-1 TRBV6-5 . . CASKVTVNTEAFF TGTGCCAGCAAAGTGACAGTGAACACTGAAGCTTTCTTT
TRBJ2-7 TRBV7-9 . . CASSLERAGAWDF TGTGCCAGCAGCTTAGAAAGGGCGGGGGCCTGGGACTTC
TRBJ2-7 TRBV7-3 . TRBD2 CASSSGTRDEQYF TGTGCCAGCAGCTCCGGGACTAGAGACGAGCAGTACTTC
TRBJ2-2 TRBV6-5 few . CASRMAPANTGELFF TGTGCCAGCAGAATGGCCCCCGCGAACACCGGGGAGCTGTTTTTT
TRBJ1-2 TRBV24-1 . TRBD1 CATSGGQGRDGYTF TGTGCCACCAGTGGGGGACAGGGAAGAGATGGCTACACCTTC
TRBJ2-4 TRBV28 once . CASSPTTVGAKNIQYF TGTGCCAGCAGTCCCACGACAGTAGGAGCCAAAAACATTCAGTACTTC
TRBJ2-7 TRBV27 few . CATAPLGEYEQYF TGTGCCACAGCCCCCCTAGGGGAATACGAGCAGTACTTC
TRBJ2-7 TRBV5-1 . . CASSLGDTTYEQYF TGCGCCAGCAGCTTGGGGGACACGACCTACGAGCAGTACTTC
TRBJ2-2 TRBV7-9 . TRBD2 CASSYSGGAFGELFF TGTGCCAGCAGCTATAGCGGGGGGGCCTTCGGGGAGCTGTTTTTT